A single sample gave rise to the 15 T cell receptor beta chains below, sequenced in a study of cytomegalovirus exposure and HLA in healthy donors. Primers: 60 Vbeta forward and 13 Jbeta reverse. Method: immunoSEQ multiplex PCR; TCRdb's copy keeps in-frame clones and lacks some. Of some 130,000 clones listed, 60% to 80% are singletons. The sample consisted of PBMCs. All receptors come from a female donor in good health and CMV-seronegative.

The V and J genes are TRBV7-9 and TRBJ2-2, with TRBD2 matching over 11 bases. The CDR3 loop spans 18 amino acids. Germline CDR1 and CDR2: SEHNR and FQNEAQ (reference sequence). V trimming: 5 bases; J trimming: 2 bases; junction bases outside the gene matches: 10. The CDR3: CASSLLAGETTNTGELFF. CDR3 nucleotides: TGTGCCAGCAGCCTACTAGCGGGAGAGACCACTAACACCGGGGAGCTGTTTTTT.

This clone was seen a single time. The chain carries TRBV5-6 and TRBJ2-7, with 11 bases identical to TRBD2. The CDR3 consists of 16 residues. Losses at the gene ends were 0 bases for V and 2 bases for J; bases not matched to a gene: 4. Germline CDR1 and CDR2: SGHDT and YYEEEE. The CDR3 region has the DNA TGTGCCAGCAGCTTGGTGACTAGCGGGACCCCCTACGAGCAGTACTTC. Amino acid sequence: CASSLVTSGTPYEQYF.

This clone was counted once. The chain couples TRBV27 to TRBJ2-7; tentatively, D is TRBD1 (6 bases). The V end was cut by 6 bases, the J end by 3 bases, with 12 bases between. The CDR3 contains 13 residues. In germline, CDR1 is MNHEY, CDR2 SMNVEV (reference sequence). This CDR3 reads CASSWDNGYEQYF. As DNA, the CDR3 is TGTGCCAGCAGCTGGGACAACGGCTACGAGCAGTACTTC.

This clone was counted a single time. The genes are TRBV10-1 and TRBJ1-5; 7 bases are shared with TRBD1. This CDR3 is built from 15 residues. Germline CDR1 WNHNN, CDR2 SYGVQD (reference sequence). V was pared by 5 bases and J by 7 bases, with 11 bases of the junction left unmatched. CDR3 sequence reads: CASSRDSGLGQPQHF. CDR3 sequence (DNA): TGCGCCAGCAGTCGGGACAGCGGGCTCGGGCAGCCCCAGCATTTT.

The CDR3 reads CASSLGSGREGTDTQYF. The CDR3 DNA is TGTGCCAGCAGCTTGGGTAGCGGGAGAGAGGGCACAGATACGCAGTATTTT. V is TRBV5-8 and J is TRBJ2-3, with 9 bases lining up with TRBD2. The J segment lost 1 base and the V segment lost 0 bases, leaving 6 bases of the junction unmatched. Germline V gene sequence: CDR1 SGHTS, CDR2 YDEGEE. The CDR3 totals 17 residues.

The V gene is TRBV7-3, the J gene TRBJ2-2; TRBD1 is a possible D gene (6 bases). Germline loops: CDR1 SGHTA, CDR2 FQGTGA. CDR3 length equals 16 residues. Trimming stripped 1 base from V and 1 base from J, with 10 bases between. CDR3 protein: CASSLRGTQNTGELFF. CDR3 nucleotides: TGTGCCAGCAGCTTAAGGGGGACACAGAACACCGGGGAGCTGTTTTTT.

This chain connects TRBV9 to TRBJ2-7; TRBD2 matches 8 bases. The CDR3 contains 16 residues. Trimming removed 4 bases from V and 5 bases from J; junction bases left unmatched: 14. Germline V gene sequence: CDR1 SGDLS, CDR2 YYNGEE. The CDR3 loop reads CASSPLTAGGSDEQYF. DNA of the CDR3: TGTGCCAGCAGCCCCCTCACGGCGGGAGGATCGGACGAGCAGTACTTC.

The J gene is TRBJ2-7, the V gene TRBV9, with D possibly being TRBD2 (6 bases). V was trimmed by 0 bases and J by 3 bases, leaving 16 bases between them. The CDR3 spans 16 residues. Germline CDR1 and CDR2: SGDLS and YYNGEE. Written as DNA, the CDR3 is TGTGCCAGCAGCGTAGGGGTCGGCGGGACCTTCTACGAGCAGTACTTC. As protein: CASSVGVGGTFYEQYF.

The chain uses TRBV15 and TRBJ2-1; 9 bases are shared with TRBD2. The CDR3 totals 16 residues. CDR1 is LNHNV and CDR2 is YYDKDF in the germline V gene (reference sequence). The trim removed 0 bases at V and 4 bases at J, leaving 4 bases unmatched. The CDR3 sequence is CATSRDALAGYNEQFF. In DNA, the CDR3 is TGTGCCACCAGCAGAGATGCTCTAGCGGGATACAATGAGCAGTTCTTC.

The chain links TRBV7-2 to TRBJ1-2; no reliable D call. The CDR3 has 17 amino acids. CDR1 and CDR2 (germline): SGHTA, FQGNSA. Trimming pared 0 bases from V and 6 bases from J, leaving 20 bases between. The DNA of the CDR3 is TGTGCCAGCAGCTTAGCGAGTTCACAGTCATATTGGGATGGCTACACCTTC. This gives the protein CASSLASSQSYWDGYTF.

There are a few counts of this clone. The rearrangement joins TRBV7-3 to TRBJ2-1; D gene ambiguous. The CDR3 runs 13 residues. Trimming stripped 1 base from V and 5 bases from J, with 6 bases between. In germline, CDR1 is SGHTA, CDR2 FQGTGA. CDR3 sequence: CASSLNQDNEQFF. CDR3 DNA: TGTGCCAGCAGCTTAAACCAGGACAATGAGCAGTTCTTC.

V gene TRBV4-2 combines with J gene TRBJ2-1; D might be TRBD2 (6 bases). Germline V lookup: CDR1 LGHNA, CDR2 YNFKEQ. This CDR3 contains 19 residues. Trimming shortened V by 3 bases and J by 12 bases, and 33 bases separated the two germline ends. For the CDR3, the DNA is TGTGCCAGCAGCCATGAAAAAGGGGCCGGGAACTTATTAGCGGTTTTGCAGTTCTTC. As protein: CASSHEKGAGNLLAVLQFF.

The chain uses TRBV7-9 and TRBJ2-3; possibly TRBD2 for D (6 bases). The CDR3 contains 16 residues. Germline CDR1 is SEHNR and CDR2 is FQNEAQ (reference sequence). The V end lost 4 bases, the J end lost 6 bases, and 20 bases lay between the germline ends. The CDR3 region has the DNA TGTGCCAGCAGCTCTTCCCGACTAGATTTCCCCGATACGCAGTATTTT. Amino acids: CASSSSRLDFPDTQYF.

The gene calls are TRBV13 and TRBJ2-3; 8 nucleotides align to TRBD2. Trimming removed 6 bases from V and 4 bases from J; junction bases left unmatched: 6. Germline CDR1 reads PRHDT; CDR2 reads FYEKMQ (reference sequence). CDR3 length: 14 amino acids. The CDR3 DNA reads TGTGCCAGCAGAGCGGGAGTTGGTGCAGATACGCAGTATTTT. Translation: CASRAGVGADTQYF.

The chain joins TRBV11-2 to TRBJ1-1; tentatively, D is TRBD1 (6 bases). This CDR3 comprises 17 residues. Germline loops: CDR1 SGHAT, CDR2 FQNNGV. Between the trimmed V and J ends, which lost 1 base and 1 base, there was a span of 16 bases. CDR3 DNA sequence: TGTGCCAGCAGCTTAGGTCATGGACAGACCACGAACACTGAAGCTTTCTTT. This translates into CASSLGHGQTTNTEAFF.